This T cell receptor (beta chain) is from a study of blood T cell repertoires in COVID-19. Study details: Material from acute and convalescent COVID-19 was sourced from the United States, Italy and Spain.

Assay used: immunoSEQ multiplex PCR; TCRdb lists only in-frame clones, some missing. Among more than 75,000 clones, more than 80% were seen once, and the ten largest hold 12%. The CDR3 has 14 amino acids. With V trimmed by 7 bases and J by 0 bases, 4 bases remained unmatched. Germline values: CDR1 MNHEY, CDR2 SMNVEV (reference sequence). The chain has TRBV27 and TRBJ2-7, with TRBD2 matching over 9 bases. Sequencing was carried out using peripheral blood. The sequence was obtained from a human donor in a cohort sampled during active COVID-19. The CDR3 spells CASKRLAASYEQYF. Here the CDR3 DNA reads TGTGCCAGCAAAAGACTAGCGGCCTCCTACGAGCAGTACTTC.